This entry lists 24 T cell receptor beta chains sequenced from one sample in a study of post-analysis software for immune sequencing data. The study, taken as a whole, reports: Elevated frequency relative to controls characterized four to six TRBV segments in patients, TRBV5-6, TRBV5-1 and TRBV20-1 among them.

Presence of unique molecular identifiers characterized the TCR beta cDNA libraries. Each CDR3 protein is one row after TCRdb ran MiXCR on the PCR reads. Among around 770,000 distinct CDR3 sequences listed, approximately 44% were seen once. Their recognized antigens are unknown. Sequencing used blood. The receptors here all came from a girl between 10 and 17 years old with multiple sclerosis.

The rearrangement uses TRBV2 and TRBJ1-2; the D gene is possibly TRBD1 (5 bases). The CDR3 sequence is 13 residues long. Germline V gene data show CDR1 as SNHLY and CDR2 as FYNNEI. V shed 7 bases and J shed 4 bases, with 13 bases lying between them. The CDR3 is CASTPNGGYGYTF. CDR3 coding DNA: TGTGCCAGCACCCCGAATGGGGGCTATGGCTACACCTTC.

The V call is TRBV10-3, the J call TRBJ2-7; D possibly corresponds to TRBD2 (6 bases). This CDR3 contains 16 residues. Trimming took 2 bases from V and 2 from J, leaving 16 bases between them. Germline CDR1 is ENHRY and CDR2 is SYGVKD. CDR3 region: CAISEVTGTPTYEQYF. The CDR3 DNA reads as TGTGCCATCAGTGAGGTTACCGGGACTCCAACCTACGAGCAGTACTTC.

CDR3 nucleotide sequence: TGTGCCAGCAGTGCGCGACAGGGGTTCGGGCAGCCCCAGCATTTT. Translated: CASSARQGFGQPQHF. The chain links TRBV6-5 to TRBJ1-5; 8 bases agree with TRBD1. V lost 5 bases and J lost 7; bases outside the gene matches: 10. There are 15 residues in the CDR3. Germline values: CDR1 MNHEY, CDR2 SVGAGI.

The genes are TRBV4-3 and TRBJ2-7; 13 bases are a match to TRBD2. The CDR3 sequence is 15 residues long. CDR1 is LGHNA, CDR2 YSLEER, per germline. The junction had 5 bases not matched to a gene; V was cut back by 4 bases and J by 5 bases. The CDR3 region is CASSLTSGRWDEQYF. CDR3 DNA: TGCGCCAGCAGCCTGACTAGCGGGAGGTGGGACGAGCAGTACTTC.

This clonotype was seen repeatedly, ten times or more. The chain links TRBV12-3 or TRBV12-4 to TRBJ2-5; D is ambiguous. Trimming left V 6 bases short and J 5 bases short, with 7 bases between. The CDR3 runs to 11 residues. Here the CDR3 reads CASSFSETQYF. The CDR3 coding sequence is TGTGCCAGCAGCTTTTCGGAGACCCAGTACTTC.

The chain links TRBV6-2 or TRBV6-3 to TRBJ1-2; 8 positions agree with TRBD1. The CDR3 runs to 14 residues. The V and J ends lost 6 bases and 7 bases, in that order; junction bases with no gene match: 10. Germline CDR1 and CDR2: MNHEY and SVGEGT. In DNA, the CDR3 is TGTGCCAGCAGCCCGACAGGGGAGGTCTTTGGCTACACCTTC. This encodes CASSPTGEVFGYTF.

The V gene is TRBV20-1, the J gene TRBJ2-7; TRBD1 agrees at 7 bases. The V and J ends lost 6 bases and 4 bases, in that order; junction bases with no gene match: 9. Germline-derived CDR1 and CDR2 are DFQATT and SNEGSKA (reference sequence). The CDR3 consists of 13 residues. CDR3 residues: CSAPRQGKYEQYF. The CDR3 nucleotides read TGCAGTGCCCCTCGACAGGGAAAATACGAGCAGTACTTC.

The CDR3 nucleotides read TGTGCCAGCAGTTACGGCGGAAGCGGGAGTAGTCCCACCGGGGAGCTGTTTTTT. Translating gives CASSYGGSGSSPTGELFF. This chain uses TRBV6-5 with TRBJ2-2; the match to TRBD2 covers 8 bases. Germline CDR1 reads MNHEY; CDR2 reads SVGAGI. V shed 2 bases and J 4 bases; nucleotides not matched to a gene: 12. The CDR3 is 18 amino acids.

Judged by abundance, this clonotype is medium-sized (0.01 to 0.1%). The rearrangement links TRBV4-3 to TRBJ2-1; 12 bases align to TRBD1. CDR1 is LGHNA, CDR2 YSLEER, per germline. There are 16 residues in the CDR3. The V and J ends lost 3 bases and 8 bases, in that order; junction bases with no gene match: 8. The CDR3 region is CASSHAGTGGLYEQFF. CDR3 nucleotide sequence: TGCGCCAGCAGCCACGCCGGGACAGGGGGCTTGTATGAGCAGTTCTTC.

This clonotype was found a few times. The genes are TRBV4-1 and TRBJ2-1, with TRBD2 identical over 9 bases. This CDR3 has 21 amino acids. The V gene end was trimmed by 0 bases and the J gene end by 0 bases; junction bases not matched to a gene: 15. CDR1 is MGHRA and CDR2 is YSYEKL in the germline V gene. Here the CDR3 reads CASSQDGWREGTRSSYNEQFF. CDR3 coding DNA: TGCGCCAGCAGCCAAGATGGTTGGCGGGAGGGCACAAGGAGCTCCTACAATGAGCAGTTCTTC.

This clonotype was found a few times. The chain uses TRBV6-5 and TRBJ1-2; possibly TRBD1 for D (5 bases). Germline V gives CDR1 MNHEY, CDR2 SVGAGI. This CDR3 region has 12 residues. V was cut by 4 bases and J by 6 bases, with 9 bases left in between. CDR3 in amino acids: CASSWSGNGYTF. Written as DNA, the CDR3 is TGTGCCAGCAGTTGGTCAGGGAATGGCTACACCTTC.

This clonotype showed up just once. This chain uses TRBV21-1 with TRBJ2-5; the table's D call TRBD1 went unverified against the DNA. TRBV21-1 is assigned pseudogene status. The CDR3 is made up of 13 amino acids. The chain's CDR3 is CASYRDRQETQYF. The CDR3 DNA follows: TGTGCCAGCTACCGGGACAGGCAAGAGACCCAGTACTTC.

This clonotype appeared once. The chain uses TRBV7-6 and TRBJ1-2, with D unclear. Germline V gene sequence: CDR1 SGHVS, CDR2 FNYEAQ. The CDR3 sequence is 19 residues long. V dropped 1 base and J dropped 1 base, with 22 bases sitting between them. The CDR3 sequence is CASSLDGGNRTSNNYGYTF. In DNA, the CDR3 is TGTGCCAGCAGCTTAGATGGTGGGAACAGAACTTCTAATAACTATGGCTACACCTTC.

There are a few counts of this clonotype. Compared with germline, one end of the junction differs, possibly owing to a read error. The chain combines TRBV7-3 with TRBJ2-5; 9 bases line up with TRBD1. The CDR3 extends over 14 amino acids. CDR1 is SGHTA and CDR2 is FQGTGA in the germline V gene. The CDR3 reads CASSITGGVETQYF. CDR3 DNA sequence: TGTGCCAGCAGCATAACAGGGGGCGTAGAGACCCAGTACTTC.

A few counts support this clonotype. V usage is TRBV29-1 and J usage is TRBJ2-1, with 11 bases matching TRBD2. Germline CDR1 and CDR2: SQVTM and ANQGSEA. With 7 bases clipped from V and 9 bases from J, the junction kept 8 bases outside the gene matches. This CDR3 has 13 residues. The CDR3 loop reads CSGLLAGVGEQFF. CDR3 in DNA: TGCAGCGGCCTACTAGCGGGAGTTGGTGAGCAGTTCTTC.

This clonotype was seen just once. This chain's CDR3 is CASSLAPGQLYEQYF. Written as DNA, the CDR3 is TGCGCCAGCAGCTTGGCCCCGGGACAGCTATACGAGCAGTACTTC. The rearrangement joins TRBV5-1 to TRBJ2-7; 7 nucleotides agree with TRBD1. The germline V gene has CDR1 SGHRS and CDR2 YFSETQ. This CDR3 contains 15 residues. The junction had 7 bases not matched to a gene; V was cut back by 0 bases and J by 4 bases. Supplemented by reference TRBV5-1 and TRBJ2-7, the full variable domain reads KAGVTQTPRYLIKTRGQQVTLSCSPISGHRSVSWYQQTPGQGLQFLFEYFSETQRNKGNFPGRFSGRQFSNSRSEMNVSTLELGDSALYLCASSLAPGQLYEQYFGPGTRLTVT.

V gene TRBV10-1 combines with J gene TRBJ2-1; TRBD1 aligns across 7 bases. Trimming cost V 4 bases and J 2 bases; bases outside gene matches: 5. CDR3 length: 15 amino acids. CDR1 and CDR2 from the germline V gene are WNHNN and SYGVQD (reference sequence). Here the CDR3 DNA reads TGCGCCAGCAGTGTAACAGGGGAACCCTACAATGAGCAGTTCTTC. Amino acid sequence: CASSVTGEPYNEQFF.

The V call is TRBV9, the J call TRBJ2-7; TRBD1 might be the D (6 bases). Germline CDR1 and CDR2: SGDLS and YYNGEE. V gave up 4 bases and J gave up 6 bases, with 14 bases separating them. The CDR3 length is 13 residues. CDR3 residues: CASSLRGGFEQYF. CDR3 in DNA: TGTGCCAGCAGCCTTAGAGGGGGATTCGAGCAGTACTTC.

The DNA for the CDR3 is TGTGCCAGCAGTTTAAGCGGGAGGCTGGGCTACGAGCAGTACTTC. Translating gives CASSLSGRLGYEQYF. The rearrangement joins TRBV28 to TRBJ2-7, with 9 nucleotides matching TRBD2. This CDR3 region has 15 residues. CDR1 is MDHEN, CDR2 SYDVKM, per germline. Trimming at V came to 2 bases and at J to 3 bases, leaving 5 bases not matched to a gene. Full variable domain (rest looked up from reference TRBV28 and TRBJ2-7): DVKVTQSSRYLVKRTGEKVFLECVQDMDHENMFWYRQDPGLGLRLIYFSYDVKMKEKGDIPEGYSVSREKKERFSLILESASTNQTSMYLCASSLSGRLGYEQYFGPGTRLTVT.

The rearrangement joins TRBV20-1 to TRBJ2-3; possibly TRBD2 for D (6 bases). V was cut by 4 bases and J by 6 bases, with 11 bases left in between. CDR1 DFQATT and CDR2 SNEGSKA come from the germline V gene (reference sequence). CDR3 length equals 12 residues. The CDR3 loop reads CSATMGRDTQYF. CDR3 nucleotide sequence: TGCAGTGCTACTATGGGGAGGGATACGCAGTATTTT.

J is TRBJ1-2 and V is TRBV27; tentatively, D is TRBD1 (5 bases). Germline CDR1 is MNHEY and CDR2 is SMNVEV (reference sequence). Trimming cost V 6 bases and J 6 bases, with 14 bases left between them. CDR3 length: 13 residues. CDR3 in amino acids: CASSPGRVHGYTF. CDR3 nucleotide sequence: TGTGCCAGCAGCCCGGGCAGGGTTCATGGCTACACCTTC.

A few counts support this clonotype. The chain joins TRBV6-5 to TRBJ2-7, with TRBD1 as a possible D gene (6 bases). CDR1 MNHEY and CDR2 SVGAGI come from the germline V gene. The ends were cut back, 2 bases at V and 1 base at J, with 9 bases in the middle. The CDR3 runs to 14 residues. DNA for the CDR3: TGTGCCAGCAGTTACAGGGGGTTTTCCTACGAGCAGTACTTC. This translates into CASSYRGFSYEQYF.

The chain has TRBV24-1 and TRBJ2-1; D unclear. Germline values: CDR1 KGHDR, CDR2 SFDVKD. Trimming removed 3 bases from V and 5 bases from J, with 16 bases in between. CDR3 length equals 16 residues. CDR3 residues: CATSDPSVGHNNEQFF. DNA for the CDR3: TGTGCCACCAGTGATCCTTCTGTAGGTCACAACAATGAGCAGTTCTTC.

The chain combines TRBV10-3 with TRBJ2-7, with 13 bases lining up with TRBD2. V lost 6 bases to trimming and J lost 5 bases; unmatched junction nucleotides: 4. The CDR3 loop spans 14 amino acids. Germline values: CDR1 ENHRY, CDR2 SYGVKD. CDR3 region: CAISPGLAGNEQYF. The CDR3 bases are TGTGCCATCAGCCCGGGACTAGCGGGAAACGAGCAGTACTTC.